Detailed here is one T cell receptor (beta chain). Antigen: not known. The sample belongs to a study of monozygotic twins with inflammatory bowel disease. Per individual sample, eight separate reactions were used to make cDNA. TCRdb re-called the 5' RACE reads and shows each CDR3 protein once, DNA omitted. The table for this sample gives more than 300,000 distinct CDR3 sequences. CDR1 and CDR2 from the germline V gene are DFQATT and SNEGSKA (reference sequence). This CDR3 contains 16 residues. Study-wide results and caveats: IBD patients had lower TCRbeta diversity (inverse Simpson) than healthy co-twins. Concordant and discordant twins showed no difference in repertoire similarity, possibly from limited power. None of the different T cell subtypes could be distinguished from one another.

The sequenced sample was blood. The TCR comes from a human donor with ulcerative colitis or Crohn's disease, or a healthy co-twin of an affected twin (not recorded which). The V call is TRBV20-1, the J call TRBJ2-7. CDR3 protein: CSARDPIRATSYEQYF.